The present entry profiles one T cell receptor beta chain with its context. V was shortened by 0 bases and J by 6 bases, with 10 bases between the two germline ends. CDR3 size: 13 residues. Germline V CDR1 and CDR2: SGHNT, YYREEE (reference sequence). This record comes from a study of blood T cell repertoires in COVID-19. On the study more broadly: The United States, Italy and Spain provided the acute and convalescent COVID-19 samples. T cells, B-cell-depleted T cells, or PBMCs provided the cDNA or gDNA that served as material.

TCRdb keeps only in-frame clones here, not all; method: immunoSEQ multiplex PCR. The sample yields some 80,000 clones, over 65% seen once. The material sequenced was peripheral blood. J is TRBJ2-7 and V is TRBV5-4; no definite D call. The clonotype comes from a human donor in a cohort sampled during active COVID-19. DNA of the CDR3: TGTGCCAGCAGCTTGGATCCCTCGGGCGAGCAGTACTTC. Protein: CASSLDPSGEQYF.